Each of the 27 T cell receptor beta chains below was sequenced from the same sample in a study of T cell repertoires in cytomegalovirus infection. In TCRdb, the reads were re-called with MiXCR into one record per CDR3 protein. The sample carries roughly 230,000 distinct CDR3 sequences, approximately 13% recorded once. Material: PBMCs. These receptors were taken from a human donor in good health (CMV status not recorded). Some clones in this sample may be carry-over from other donors' samples.

This clonotype was counted many times. This sequence joins TRBV11-3 and TRBJ1-3; maybe TRBD1 (5 bases). V dropped 5 bases and J dropped 0 bases, with 14 bases sitting between them. The CDR3 runs to 16 residues. Germline lookup yields CDR1 SGHNT and CDR2 YENEEA. In nucleotides, the CDR3 is TGTGCCAGCAGCGCGTGGACATCTACCTCTGGAAACACCATATATTTT. It encodes CASSAWTSTSGNTIYF.

This sequence joins TRBV5-5 and TRBJ2-5; D is unresolved. The CDR3 spans 12 residues. CDR1 SGHKS and CDR2 YYEKEE come from the germline V gene (reference sequence). With 0 bases removed from V and 5 bases from J, the gap between germline ends came to 5 bases. The DNA of the CDR3 is TGTGCCAGCAGCTTGGAGCTGGAGACCCAGTACTTC. Protein product: CASSLELETQYF.

In DNA form, the CDR3 reads TGTGCCATCAGTGAAGGGACGGGGTCCGAGCAGTACTTC. Translating it yields CAISEGTGSEQYF. The rearrangement uses TRBV10-3 and TRBJ2-7, with D perhaps matching TRBD1 or TRBD2 (5 bases each). Trimming stripped 3 bases from V and 6 bases from J, with 12 bases between. The CDR3 loop spans 13 amino acids. The V gene's germline CDR1 is ENHRY and CDR2 SYGVKD.

The chain carries TRBV29-1 and TRBJ2-3; D unclear. The V end was cut by 3 bases, the J end by 5 bases, with 9 bases between. The CDR3 length is 12 residues. Looked up from germline, CDR1 is SQVTM and CDR2 is ANQGSEA. The CDR3 is CSVEAMGDTQYF. In DNA, the CDR3 is TGCAGCGTTGAGGCGATGGGAGATACGCAGTATTTT.

This clonotype was recorded many times. At one of its ends the junction is not consistent with the germline gene, which may arise from a read error. The rearrangement links TRBV7-2 to TRBJ2-2, with 10 bases that match TRBD2. The CDR3 extends over 15 amino acids. Germline CDR1 is SGHTA and CDR2 is FQGNSA. This CDR3 is CASFMGLAKTGELFF. CDR3 coding DNA: TGTGCCAGCTTCATGGGACTAGCGAAGACCGGGGAGCTGTTTTTT.

DNA for the CDR3: TGTGCCAGCAGTCCGGGGCGGGAGGTCGGCTACGAGCAGTACTTC. Its translation is CASSPGREVGYEQYF. This sequence joins TRBV25-1 and TRBJ2-7; 8 bases agree with TRBD2. The CDR3 extends over 15 amino acids. V lost 5 bases and J lost 3; bases outside the gene matches: 9. CDR1 and CDR2 from the germline V gene are MGHDK and SYGVNS.

This clonotype was seen ten or more times. V is TRBV12-3 or TRBV12-4 and J is TRBJ2-5, with 7 nucleotides matching TRBD1. CDR3 length: 12 amino acids. V gave up 5 bases and J gave up 7 bases; unmatched junction bases: 4. The CDR3 DNA sequence: TGTGCCAGCAGTGGGGGACAGAGGACCCAGTACTTC. Residues: CASSGGQRTQYF.

This chain joins TRBV2 and TRBJ2-7; D unresolved. Germline loops: CDR1 SNHLY, CDR2 FYNNEI. This CDR3 spans 13 amino acids. Trimming removed 3 bases from V and 2 bases from J, with 8 bases in between. This chain's CDR3 is CASSDVGTYEQYF. CDR3 in DNA: TGTGCCAGCAGTGATGTAGGGACCTACGAGCAGTACTTC.

This clonotype was seen many times. The J gene is TRBJ2-7, the V gene TRBV6-5; D unresolved. Germline V gene sequence: CDR1 MNHEY, CDR2 SVGAGI. The CDR3 has 14 amino acids. V shed 0 bases and J shed 2 bases, with 8 bases lying between them. The CDR3 DNA sequence: TGTGCCAGCAGTTACTCCAGAGCAACCTACGAGCAGTACTTC. Its protein product is CASSYSRATYEQYF.

In this sample, this clonotype turned up a few times. V gene TRBV29-1 combines with J gene TRBJ1-4; weak D call: TRBD1 (6 bases). V lost 6 bases and J 5 bases, leaving 19 bases between the germline ends. This CDR3 is 15 amino acids long. The germline V gene encodes CDR1 SQVTM and CDR2 ANQGSEA. The CDR3 DNA reads TGCAGCGTCGCGTATGTTCGGGGGCCCAATGAAAAACTGTTTTTT. This encodes CSVAYVRGPNEKLFF.

This clonotype appeared many times. This chain links TRBV28 with TRBJ1-1, with D hard to call. The V end lost 3 bases, the J end lost 0 bases, and 8 bases lay between the germline ends. The germline V gene encodes CDR1 MDHEN and CDR2 SYDVKM. CDR3 length equals 14 residues. The DNA for the CDR3 is TGTGCCAGCAGTTTGGGGATAATGAACACTGAAGCTTTCTTT. Translation gives CASSLGIMNTEAFF.

Details on this clonotype: Mismatch with germline at one junction end may stem from a read error. The chain couples TRBV7-2 to TRBJ2-7; 7 bases are a match to TRBD2. Per the germline V gene, CDR1 is SGHTA and CDR2 is FQGNSA. There are 15 residues in the CDR3. CDR3 bases: TGTGCCAGCAGCTCAGCGGGGCAGTCCCCCTACGTGCAGAACTTC. This codes for CASSSAGQSPYVQNF.

This clonotype was found many times. The chain is built from TRBV19 and TRBJ2-1; D is perhaps TRBD2 (6 bases). The CDR3 sequence is 14 residues long. With 1 base removed from V and 2 bases from J, the gap between germline ends came to 6 bases. CDR1 is LNHDA and CDR2 is SQIVND in the germline V gene (reference sequence). CDR3 DNA sequence: TGTGCCAGTAGTATAGGACTAGCCTACAATGAGCAGTTCTTC. Translating it yields CASSIGLAYNEQFF.

This clonotype was counted many times. This chain links TRBV28 with TRBJ1-5; no definite D call. Trimming left V 7 bases short and J 3 bases short, with 1 base between. CDR1 is MDHEN and CDR2 is SYDVKM in the germline V gene. CDR3 length: 10 residues. As DNA, the CDR3 is TGTGCCAGCAACAATCAGCCCCAGCATTTT. It codes for CASNNQPQHF. Using reference TRBV28 and TRBJ1-5 for the parts outside the CDR3, the full variable domain is DVKVTQSSRYLVKRTGEKVFLECVQDMDHENMFWYRQDPGLGLRLIYFSYDVKMKEKGDIPEGYSVSREKKERFSLILESASTNQTSMYLCASNNQPQHFGDGTRLSIL.

The chain employs TRBV20-1 and TRBJ2-3; a possible D gene is TRBD2 (5 bases). The CDR3 consists of 16 residues. Germline CDR1 and CDR2: DFQATT and SNEGSKA (reference sequence). The V end was cut by 1 base, the J end by 5 bases, with 19 bases between. The CDR3 loop is CSARVGAAFTGDTQYF. The CDR3 DNA reads TGCAGTGCTAGAGTCGGAGCGGCTTTTACGGGAGATACGCAGTATTTT.

This clonotype has only a few counts. The chain employs TRBV20-1 and TRBJ2-7; D ambiguous. V was pared by 0 bases and J by 6 bases, with 18 bases between. The CDR3 length is 15 residues. Germline values: CDR1 DFQATT, CDR2 SNEGSKA (reference sequence). This chain's CDR3 is CSARDSTRSPLEQYF. CDR3 nucleotide sequence: TGCAGTGCTAGAGACTCGACGAGATCCCCCCTCGAGCAGTACTTC.

This clonotype has ten or more counts. This sequence joins TRBV25-1 and TRBJ1-5, with D possibly matching TRBD1 (5 bases). The CDR3 is 15 amino acids. The germline V gene has CDR1 MGHDK and CDR2 SYGVNS. The V end lost 4 bases, the J end lost 0 bases, and 10 bases lay between the germline ends. The CDR3 DNA sequence: TGTGCCAGCAGTGGCCAGGGAGGTAGCAATCAGCCCCAGCATTTT. It encodes CASSGQGGSNQPQHF.

The CDR3 sequence is CASSLLWGGGEQYF. The CDR3 bases are TGCGCCAGCAGCCTCCTATGGGGGGGCGGCGAGCAGTACTTC. The chain uses TRBV4-3 and TRBJ2-7, with D perhaps matching TRBD2 (7 bases). The CDR3 spans 14 residues. V lost 4 bases to trimming and J lost 6 bases, with 16 bases between them. Germline V lookup: CDR1 LGHNA, CDR2 YSLEER.

The rearrangement joins TRBV19 to TRBJ1-5; 7 nucleotides agree with TRBD1. V lost 9 bases and J lost 4; bases outside the gene matches: 12. The CDR3 extends over 15 amino acids. Germline V gene lookup returns CDR1 LNHDA and CDR2 SQIVND (reference sequence). DNA for the CDR3: TGTGCCAGAAGAATTAAAGGGGGCAAAAATCAGCCCCAGCATTTT. This codes for CARRIKGGKNQPQHF.

This clonotype occurred a few times. The CDR3 DNA follows: TGTGCCAGCAGTGACCCGGGGGGAAATCAGCCCCAGCATTTT. This codes for CASSDPGGNQPQHF. This chain connects TRBV12-3 or TRBV12-4 to TRBJ1-5; D is possibly TRBD1 (5 bases). The CDR3 runs 14 residues. The germline V and J ends were trimmed by 5 bases and 4 bases, with 12 bases remaining between them.

This clonotype was counted at least ten times. The rearrangement links TRBV7-2 to TRBJ2-6; D not certain. Germline V gives CDR1 SGHTA, CDR2 FQGNSA. Between the trimmed V and J ends, which lost 8 bases and 4 bases, there was a span of 9 bases. The CDR3 spans 13 residues. Here the CDR3 reads CASGHRGANVLTF. In nucleotides, the CDR3 is TGTGCCAGCGGGCACCGGGGGGCCAACGTCCTGACTTTC.

This clonotype showed up many times. The chain combines TRBV7-2 with TRBJ2-3; 9 bases align to TRBD1. V was clipped by 1 base and J by 2 bases; unmatched bases: 1. CDR1 is SGHTA, CDR2 FQGNSA, per germline. The CDR3 is made up of 15 amino acids. This chain's CDR3 is CASSLGTGDTDTQYF. CDR3 coding DNA: TGTGCCAGCAGCTTAGGGACAGGGGACACAGATACGCAGTATTTT.

This clonotype was recorded at least ten times. This sequence joins TRBV4-3 and TRBJ1-6; D is ambiguous. Germline-derived CDR1 and CDR2 are LGHNA and YSLEER. V was shortened by 7 bases and J by 7 bases, with 11 bases between the two germline ends. This CDR3 is built from 13 residues. The CDR3 region is CASNKLGNSPLHF. CDR3 nucleotides: TGCGCCAGCAACAAATTAGGCAATTCACCCCTCCACTTT.

This clonotype was seen a handful of times. V and J are TRBV5-1 and TRBJ2-6; 11 positions agree with TRBD2. Germline V gene data show CDR1 as SGHRS and CDR2 as YFSETQ. The ends lost 4 bases at V and 0 bases at J; junction bases unmatched: 12. The CDR3 has 20 residues. As DNA, the CDR3 is TGCGCCAGCAGCCTAACTAGCGGGAGAAAGTTGCCCTCTGGGGCCAACGTCCTGACTTTC. Translation gives CASSLTSGRKLPSGANVLTF.

This clonotype was detected ten times or more. This chain joins TRBV29-1 and TRBJ1-2; 7 bases are a match to TRBD1. The CDR3 runs 11 residues. V lost 7 bases and J lost 6; bases outside the gene matches: 5. Germline loops: CDR1 SQVTM, CDR2 ANQGSEA. The CDR3 region is CSADQGDGYTF. CDR3 coding DNA: TGCAGCGCGGACCAGGGGGATGGCTACACCTTC.

This clonotype was seen at least ten times. The chain is built from TRBV7-8 and TRBJ2-5; D may be TRBD2 (6 bases). CDR1 is SGHVS, CDR2 FQNEAQ, per germline. V gave up 1 base and J gave up 1 base, with 19 bases separating them. This CDR3 spans 18 amino acids. The CDR3 region is CASSLVGTLREVQETQYF. Here the CDR3 DNA reads TGTGCCAGCAGCTTAGTCGGGACGCTGAGGGAGGTCCAAGAGACCCAGTACTTC.

A note on this clonotype: A read error is possible here, since a much larger clone lies one base away. The chain has TRBV6-2 or TRBV6-3 and TRBJ2-3; 9 bases line up with TRBD2. The V and J ends lost 6 bases and 3 bases, in that order; junction bases with no gene match: 4. CDR3 length equals 14 residues. Germline loops: CDR1 MNHEY, CDR2 SVGEGT. CDR3 region: CASRSSGVTDTQYF. The CDR3, as DNA: TGTGCCAGCAGATCTAGCGGGGTGACAGATACGCAGTATTTT.